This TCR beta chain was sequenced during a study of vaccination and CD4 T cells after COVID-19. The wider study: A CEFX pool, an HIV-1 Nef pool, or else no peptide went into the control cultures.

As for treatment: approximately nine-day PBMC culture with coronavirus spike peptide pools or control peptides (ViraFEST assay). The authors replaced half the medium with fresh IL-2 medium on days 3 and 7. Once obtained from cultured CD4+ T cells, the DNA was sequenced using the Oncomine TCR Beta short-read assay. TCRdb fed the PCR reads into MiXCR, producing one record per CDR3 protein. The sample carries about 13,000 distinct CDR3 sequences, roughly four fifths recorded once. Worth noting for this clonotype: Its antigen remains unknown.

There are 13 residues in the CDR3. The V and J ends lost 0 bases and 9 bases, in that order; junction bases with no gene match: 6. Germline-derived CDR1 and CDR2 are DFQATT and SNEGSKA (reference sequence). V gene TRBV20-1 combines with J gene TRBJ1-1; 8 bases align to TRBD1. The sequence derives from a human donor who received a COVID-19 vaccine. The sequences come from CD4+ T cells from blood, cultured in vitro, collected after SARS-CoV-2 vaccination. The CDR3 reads CSARESAGGKAFF. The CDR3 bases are TGCAGTGCTAGAGAGTCTGCAGGGGGCAAAGCTTTCTTT.